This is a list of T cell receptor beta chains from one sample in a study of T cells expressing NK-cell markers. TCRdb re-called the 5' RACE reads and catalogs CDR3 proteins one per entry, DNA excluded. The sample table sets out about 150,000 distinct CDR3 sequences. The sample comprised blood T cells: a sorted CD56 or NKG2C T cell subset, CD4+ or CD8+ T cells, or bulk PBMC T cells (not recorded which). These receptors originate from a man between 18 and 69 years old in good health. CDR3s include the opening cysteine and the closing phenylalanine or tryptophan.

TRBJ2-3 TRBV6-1 CASSEMTGTGYTDTQYF
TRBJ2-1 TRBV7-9 CASSLLSGTGRDHEQFF
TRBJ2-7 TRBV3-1 CASSDPRGTTYEQYF
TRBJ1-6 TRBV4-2 CASSEQLNSPLHF
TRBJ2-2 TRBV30 CASTGGAGSGELFF
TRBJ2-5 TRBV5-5 CASSLPPGELETQYF
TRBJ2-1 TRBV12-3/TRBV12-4 CASSFGLAGGRIHEQFF
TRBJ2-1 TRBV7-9 CASSYGLGEQFF
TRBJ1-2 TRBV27 CASSFSGEGGYGYTF
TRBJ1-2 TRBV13 CASSLSGYYFEELAGYTF
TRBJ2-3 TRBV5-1 CASRMALGFTDTQYF
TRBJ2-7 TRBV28 CASSLHRTYEQYF
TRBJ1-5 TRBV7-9 CASSSGTVINQPQHF
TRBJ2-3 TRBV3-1 CASSPGPSTDTQYF
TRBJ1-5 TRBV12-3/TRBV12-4 CASSTTGIQPQHF
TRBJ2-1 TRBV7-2 CASSRTSGGISYNEQFF
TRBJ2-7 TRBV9 CASSADREDEQYF
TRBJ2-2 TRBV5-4 CASSTTLNTGELFF
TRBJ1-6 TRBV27 CASSPANNSPLHF
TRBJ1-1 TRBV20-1 CSAPPAGTGVQYTEAFF
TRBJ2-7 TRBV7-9 CASSWQQGGGEQYF
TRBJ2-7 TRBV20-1 CSARDYSGTGNYEQYF